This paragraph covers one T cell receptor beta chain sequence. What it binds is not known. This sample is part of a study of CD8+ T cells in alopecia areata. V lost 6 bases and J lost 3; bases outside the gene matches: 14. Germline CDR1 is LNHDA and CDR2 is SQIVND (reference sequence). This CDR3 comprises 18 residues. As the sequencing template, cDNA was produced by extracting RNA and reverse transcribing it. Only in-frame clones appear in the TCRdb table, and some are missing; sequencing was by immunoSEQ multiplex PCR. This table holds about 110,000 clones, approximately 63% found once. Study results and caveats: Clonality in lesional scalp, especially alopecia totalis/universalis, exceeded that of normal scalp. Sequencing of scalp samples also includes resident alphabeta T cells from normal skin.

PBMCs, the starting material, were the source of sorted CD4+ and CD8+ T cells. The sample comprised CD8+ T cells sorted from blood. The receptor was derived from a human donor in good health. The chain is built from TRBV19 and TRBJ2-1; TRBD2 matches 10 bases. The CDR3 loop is CASRALAGGNPRYNEQFF. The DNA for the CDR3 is TGTGCCAGTAGAGCTTTAGCGGGGGGAAACCCGCGCTACAATGAGCAGTTCTTC. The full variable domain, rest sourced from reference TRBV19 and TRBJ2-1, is DGGITQSPKYLFRKEGQNVTLSCEQNLNHDAMYWYRQDPGQGLRLIYYSQIVNDFQKGDIAEGYSVSREKKESFPLTVTSAQKNPTAFYLCASRALAGGNPRYNEQFFGPGTRLTVL.